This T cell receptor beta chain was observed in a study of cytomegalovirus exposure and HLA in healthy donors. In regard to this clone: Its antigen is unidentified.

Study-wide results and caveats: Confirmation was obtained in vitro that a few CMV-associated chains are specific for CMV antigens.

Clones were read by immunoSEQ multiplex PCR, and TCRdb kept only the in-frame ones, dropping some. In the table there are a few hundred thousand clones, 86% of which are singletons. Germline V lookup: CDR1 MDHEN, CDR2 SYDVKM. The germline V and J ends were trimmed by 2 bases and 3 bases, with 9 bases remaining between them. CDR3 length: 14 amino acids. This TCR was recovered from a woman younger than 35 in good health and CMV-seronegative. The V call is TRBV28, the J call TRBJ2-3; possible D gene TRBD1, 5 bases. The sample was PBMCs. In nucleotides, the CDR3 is TGTGCCAGCAGTTTAGTGGGGCTGACAGATACGCAGTATTTT. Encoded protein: CASSLVGLTDTQYF.